This T cell receptor (beta chain) comes out of a study of blood T cells in healthy people across ages. Whole-study findings and limits: With unsorted PBMCs, a conclusive comparison of naive versus antigen-experienced cells was not possible.

A second PCR, run for roughly 7 to 11 cycles, used a sample-barcoded 5' primer plus a J-beta primer mix. TCRdb recomputed calls from the 5' RACE reads with MiXCR, one row per CDR3 protein. Here the sample spans approximately 1,100,000 distinct CDR3 sequences, around 45% being singletons. This clonotype was observed a handful of times. Its specificity is unknown. Between the trimmed V and J ends, which lost 0 bases and 1 base, there was a span of 10 bases. This CDR3 is 14 amino acids long. In germline, CDR1 is DFQATT, CDR2 SNEGSKA (reference sequence). Material for sequencing was blood. This receptor was identified in a woman in her fifties or sixties in good health. The V gene is TRBV20-1, the J gene TRBJ2-7, with D unresolved. The CDR3 here is CSARDPTKSYEQYF. Written as DNA, the CDR3 is TGCAGTGCTAGAGATCCCACCAAGTCCTACGAGCAGTACTTC.